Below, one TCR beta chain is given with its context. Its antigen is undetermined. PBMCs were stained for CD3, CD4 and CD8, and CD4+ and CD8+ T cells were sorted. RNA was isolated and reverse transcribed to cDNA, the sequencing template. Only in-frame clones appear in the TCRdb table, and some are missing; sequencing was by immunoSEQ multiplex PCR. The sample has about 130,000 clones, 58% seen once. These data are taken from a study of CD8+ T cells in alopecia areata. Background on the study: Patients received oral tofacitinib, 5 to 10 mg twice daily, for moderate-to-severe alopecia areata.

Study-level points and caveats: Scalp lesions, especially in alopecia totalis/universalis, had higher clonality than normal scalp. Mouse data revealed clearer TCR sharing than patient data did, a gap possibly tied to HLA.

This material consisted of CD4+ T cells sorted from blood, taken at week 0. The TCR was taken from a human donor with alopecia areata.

CDR3 sequence (DNA): TGCAGCGTGGGGGACAAAAACTATGGCTACACCTTC. Amino acid sequence: CSVGDKNYGYTF. The chain carries TRBV29-1 and TRBJ1-2; possibly TRBD1 for D (6 bases). Germline V lookup: CDR1 SQVTM, CDR2 ANQGSEA. The CDR3 is made up of 12 amino acids. Trimming stripped 6 bases from V and 2 bases from J, with 10 bases between.